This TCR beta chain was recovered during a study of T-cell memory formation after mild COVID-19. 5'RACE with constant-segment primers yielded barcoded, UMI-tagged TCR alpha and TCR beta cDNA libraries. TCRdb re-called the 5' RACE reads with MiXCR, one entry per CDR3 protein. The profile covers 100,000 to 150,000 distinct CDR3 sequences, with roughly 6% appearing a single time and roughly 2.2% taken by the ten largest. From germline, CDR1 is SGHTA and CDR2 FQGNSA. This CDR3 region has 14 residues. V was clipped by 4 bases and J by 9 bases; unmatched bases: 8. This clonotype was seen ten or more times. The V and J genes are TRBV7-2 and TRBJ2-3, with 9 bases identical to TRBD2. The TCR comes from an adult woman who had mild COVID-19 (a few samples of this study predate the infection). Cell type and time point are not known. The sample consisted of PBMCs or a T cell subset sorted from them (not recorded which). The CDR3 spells CASSSYRLAETQYF. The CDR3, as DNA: TGTGCCAGCAGCTCATATCGACTAGCGGAGACGCAGTATTTT.